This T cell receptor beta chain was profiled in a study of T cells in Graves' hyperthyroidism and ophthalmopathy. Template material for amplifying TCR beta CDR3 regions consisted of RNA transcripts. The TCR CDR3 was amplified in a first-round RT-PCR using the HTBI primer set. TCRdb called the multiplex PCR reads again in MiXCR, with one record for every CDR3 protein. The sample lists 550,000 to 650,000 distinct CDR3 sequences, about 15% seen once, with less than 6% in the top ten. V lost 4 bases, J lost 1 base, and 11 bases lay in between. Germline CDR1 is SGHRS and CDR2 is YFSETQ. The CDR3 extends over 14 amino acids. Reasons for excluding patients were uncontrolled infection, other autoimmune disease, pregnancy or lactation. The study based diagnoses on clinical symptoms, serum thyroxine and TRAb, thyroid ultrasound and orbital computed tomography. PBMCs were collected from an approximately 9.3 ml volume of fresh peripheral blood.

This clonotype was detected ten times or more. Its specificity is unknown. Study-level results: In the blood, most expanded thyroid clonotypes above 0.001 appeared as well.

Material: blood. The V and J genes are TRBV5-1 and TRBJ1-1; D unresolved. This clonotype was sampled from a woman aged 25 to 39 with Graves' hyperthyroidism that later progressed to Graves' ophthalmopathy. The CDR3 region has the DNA TGCGCCAGCAGCCTTGGATCGGCGAACACTGAAGCTTTCTTT. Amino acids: CASSLGSANTEAFF.